The 6 T cell receptor beta chains listed next were all sequenced from one sample in a study of shared clonotypes between healthy human individuals. Clones were sequenced by immunoSEQ multiplex PCR, and TCRdb holds only the in-frame ones, with some missing. The profile shows about 1 million clones, about 75% of them singletons. Sequencing input: memory CD4+ T cells sorted from blood. Subset indicated: CD45RA-negative fraction. These receptors were obtained from a man between 18 and 29 years old in good health.

V is TRBV15 and J is TRBJ1-6; D gene uncertain. The CDR3 loop spans 18 amino acids. Germline V gene lookup returns CDR1 LNHNV and CDR2 YYDKDF (reference sequence). V was clipped by 0 bases and J by 0 bases, with 12 bases between them. CDR3 coding DNA: TGTGCCACCAGCAGAGATAGAGGGATTAGCTCCTATAATTCACCCCTCCACTTT. Translation gives CATSRDRGISSYNSPLHF.

The V gene is TRBV11-2, the J gene TRBJ2-2; 12 nucleotides align to TRBD2. There are 17 residues in the CDR3. Germline V gene sequence: CDR1 SGHAT, CDR2 FQNNGV. V was pared by 5 bases and J by 5 bases, with 9 bases of the junction left unmatched. The CDR3 here is CASSLAVLAGGTGELFF. The CDR3 nucleotides are TGTGCCAGCAGCCTGGCGGTCCTAGCGGGAGGGACCGGGGAGCTGTTTTTT.

This clone showed up just a few times. The J gene is TRBJ1-1, the V gene TRBV6-4; D is unresolved. V lost 3 bases and J 1 base, leaving 6 bases between the germline ends. Germline V CDR1 and CDR2: MRHNA, SNTAGT. The CDR3 runs to 13 residues. The CDR3 region is CASSEAENTEAFF. The CDR3 region has the DNA TGTGCCAGCAGTGAGGCGGAGAACACTGAAGCTTTCTTT.

The count of this clone is one. V and J are TRBV5-1 and TRBJ2-2; no reliable D call. CDR3 length: 13 residues. The germline V and J ends were trimmed by 4 bases and 2 bases, with 6 bases remaining between them. In germline, CDR1 is SGHRS, CDR2 YFSETQ. The CDR3 nucleotides are TGCGCCAGCAGCACCTTCAACACCGGGGAGCTGTTTTTT. Its protein product is CASSTFNTGELFF.

The V and J genes are TRBV7-8 and TRBJ1-5; TRBD1 matches at 10 bases. Germline V gene data show CDR1 as SGHVS and CDR2 as FQNEAQ. CDR3 length: 16 amino acids. Trimming took 4 bases from V and 5 from J; bases not matched to a gene: 8. CDR3 protein: CASSWDRGVLDQPQHF. In nucleotides, the CDR3 is TGTGCCAGCAGCTGGGACAGGGGAGTACTAGATCAGCCCCAGCATTTT.

V and J are TRBV19 and TRBJ2-1, with 11 bases identical to TRBD2. The germline CDR1 and CDR2 sequences are LNHDA and SQIVND (reference sequence). This CDR3 spans 16 amino acids. After removal of 5 bases from V and 5 bases from J, the junction contained 8 bases not matched to a gene. The CDR3 spells CASSFLSGRANNEQFF. In DNA, the CDR3 is TGTGCCAGTAGTTTCCTTAGCGGGAGGGCCAACAATGAGCAGTTCTTC.